What follows are 11 T cell receptor beta chains derived from one specimen sequenced in a study of T cells in localized non-small cell lung cancer. Sequencing was performed with immunoSEQ multiplex PCR; in TCRdb, only in-frame clones are kept and a portion is missing. Here the sample spans some 5,100 clones, 25% to 30% being singletons. Source: lung tumor tissue, taken before any cancer treatment. All receptors derive from a female donor of 60 years or more with stage I lung adenocarcinoma.

This clone was picked up a small number of times. V usage is TRBV9 and J usage is TRBJ2-3, with TRBD2 as a possible D gene (6 bases). The germline gives CDR1 SGDLS, CDR2 YYNGEE. The CDR3 contains 18 residues. V was pared by 0 bases and J by 0 bases, with 17 bases between. The CDR3: CASSVATQSGASTDTQYF. CDR3 nucleotides: TGTGCCAGCAGCGTAGCTACGCAGTCGGGAGCTAGCACAGATACGCAGTATTTT. Combining the CDR3 with reference TRBV9 and TRBJ2-3 gives the whole variable domain DSGVTQTPKHLITATGQRVTLRCSPRSGDLSVYWYQQSLDQGLQFLIQYYNGEERAKGNILERFSAQQFPDLHSELNLSSLELGDSALYFCASSVATQSGASTDTQYFGPGTRLTVL.

The chain employs TRBV6-8 and TRBJ1-1, with D possibly TRBD1 on 5 matching bases. V lost 10 bases and J 0 bases, leaving 21 bases between the germline ends. CDR1 and CDR2 (germline): MNHGY, SAAAGT. The length of the CDR3 is 16 residues. This CDR3 reads CAISNPTAGLNTEAFF. CDR3 nucleotides: TGTGCCATATCTAACCCGACAGCGGGTTTGAACACTGAAGCTTTCTTT.

This clone is judged medium-sized (0.01 to 0.1%). The chain recombines TRBV11-3 with TRBJ1-6, with a weak D call TRBD1 (5 bases). The CDR3 extends over 17 amino acids. Germline-derived CDR1 and CDR2 are SGHNT and YENEEA. Trimming left V 3 bases short and J 2 bases short, with 14 bases between. CDR3 region: CASSLGQGDAYNSPLHF. The CDR3 coding sequence is TGTGCCAGCAGCTTGGGTCAGGGAGACGCCTATAATTCACCCCTCCACTTT.

The gene calls are TRBV6-8 and TRBJ1-2; no definite D call. Per the germline V gene, CDR1 is MNHGY and CDR2 is SAAAGT. V was shortened by 2 bases and J by 3 bases, with 13 bases between the two germline ends. The CDR3 runs 15 residues. CDR3 loop: CASSYPAEAHYGYTF. The CDR3, as DNA: TGTGCCAGCAGTTACCCCGCGGAGGCCCACTATGGCTACACCTTC.

This rearrangement joins TRBV19 to TRBJ2-1; 12 bases are shared with TRBD2. The J segment lost 7 bases and the V segment lost 5 bases, leaving 18 bases of the junction unmatched. This CDR3 has 19 residues. Germline CDR1 is LNHDA and CDR2 is SQIVND (reference sequence). This CDR3 reads CASSPEAAGLAGGLNEQFF. CDR3 bases: TGTGCCAGTAGTCCGGAGGCGGCGGGGCTAGCGGGAGGGCTGAATGAGCAGTTCTTC.

In its sample, this clone ranks as medium-sized. This chain connects TRBV11-3 to TRBJ1-2, with a tentative D call TRBD1 (5 bases). Trimming took 5 bases from V and 1 from J, leaving 14 bases between them. CDR1 is SGHNT and CDR2 is YENEEA in the germline V gene. This CDR3 comprises 15 residues. The CDR3 is CASSAGGADNYGYTF. The CDR3 region has the DNA TGTGCCAGCAGCGCAGGAGGGGCGGATAACTATGGCTACACCTTC.

The chain employs TRBV6-8 and TRBJ2-5; 9 bases agree with TRBD1. The CDR3 spans 18 residues. The trim removed 2 bases at V and 1 base at J, leaving 11 bases unmatched. The V gene's germline CDR1 is MNHGY and CDR2 SAAAGT. CDR3 sequence reads: CASSYPEGQGRVQETQYF. The CDR3 region has the DNA TGTGCCAGCAGTTACCCCGAGGGACAGGGCCGCGTCCAAGAGACCCAGTACTTC.

By sample share, this clone is medium-sized. The gene calls are TRBV6-1 and TRBJ1-6; D is possibly TRBD1 (6 bases). The CDR3 is 15 residues long. Germline V gene lookup returns CDR1 MNHNS and CDR2 SASEGT. Trimming pared 0 bases from V and 5 bases from J, leaving 8 bases between. The CDR3, as DNA: TGTGCCAGCAGTGAAGCGACAGGCAATAATTCACCCCTCCACTTT. Residues: CASSEATGNNSPLHF.

The chain uses TRBV19 and TRBJ1-6; TRBD1 matches 9 bases. With 5 bases clipped from V and 7 bases from J, the junction kept 3 bases outside the gene matches. This CDR3 contains 14 residues. CDR1 and CDR2 from the germline V gene are LNHDA and SQIVND (reference sequence). The CDR3 reads CASSRDRENSPLHF. CDR3 nucleotides: TGTGCCAGTAGTCGGGACAGGGAGAATTCACCCCTCCACTTT. The full variable domain, in which reference TRBV19 and TRBJ1-6 provide the parts outside the CDR3, is DGGITQSPKYLFRKEGQNVTLSCEQNLNHDAMYWYRQDPGQGLRLIYYSQIVNDFQKGDIAEGYSVSREKKESFPLTVTSAQKNPTAFYLCASSRDRENSPLHFGNGTRLTVT.

The count of this clone is one. The chain is built from TRBV7-5 and TRBJ2-1; the D call TRBD1 from the table was never checked on the DNA. TRBV7-5 is a pseudogene segment. This CDR3 contains 14 residues. CDR3 protein: CASRPGQTDNEQFF. The CDR3 DNA sequence: TGTGCCAGCAGGCCGGGACAGACCGACAATGAGCAGTTCTTC.

This clone ranks as large. This chain uses TRBV19 with TRBJ2-1; TRBD2 matches at 10 bases. This CDR3 spans 15 amino acids. Germline trimming cut 6 bases from V and 2 bases from J; bases unmatched to any gene: 4. CDR1 is LNHDA and CDR2 is SQIVND in the germline V gene (reference sequence). CDR3 nucleotides: TGTGCCAGTAGACACACTAGCGGGGCCTACAATGAGCAGTTCTTC. Its translation: CASRHTSGAYNEQFF.